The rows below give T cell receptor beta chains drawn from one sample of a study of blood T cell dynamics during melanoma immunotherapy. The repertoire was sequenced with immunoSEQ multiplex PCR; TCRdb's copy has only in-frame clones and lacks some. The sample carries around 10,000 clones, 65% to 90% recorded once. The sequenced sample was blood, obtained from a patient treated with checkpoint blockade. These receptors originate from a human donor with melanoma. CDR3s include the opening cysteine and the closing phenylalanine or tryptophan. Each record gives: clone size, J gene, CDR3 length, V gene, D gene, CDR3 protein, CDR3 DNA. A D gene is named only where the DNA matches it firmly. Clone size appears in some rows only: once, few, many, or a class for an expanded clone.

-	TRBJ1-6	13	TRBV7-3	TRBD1	CASSLDRDSPLHF	TGTGCCAGCAGCCTAGACAGGGATTCACCCCTCCACTTT
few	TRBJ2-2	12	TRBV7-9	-	CASSFGTGELFF	TGTGCCAGCAGCTTCGGTACCGGGGAGCTGTTTTTT
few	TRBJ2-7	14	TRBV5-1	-	CASSPGTPAYEQYF	TGCGCCAGCAGCCCTGGGACTCCCGCCTACGAGCAGTACTTC
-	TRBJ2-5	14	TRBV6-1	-	CASGTSLWLETQYF	TGTGCCAGCGGCACGTCATTATGGTTAGAGACCCAGTACTTC
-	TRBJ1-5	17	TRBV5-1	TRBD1	CASSLGPTGAGNQPQHF	TGCGCCAGCAGCTTGGGACCGACAGGGGCGGGCAATCAGCCCCAGCATTTT
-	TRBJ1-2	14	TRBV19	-	CASTTVGGVYGYTF	TGTGCCAGTACGACCGTTGGGGGGGTTTATGGCTACACCTTC
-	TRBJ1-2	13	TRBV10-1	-	CASSAGLAYGYTF	TGCGCCAGCAGTGCGGGACTTGCCTATGGCTACACCTTC
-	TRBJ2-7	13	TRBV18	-	CASTADSSYEQYF	TGTGCCAGCACAGCCGACAGCTCCTACGAGCAGTACTTC
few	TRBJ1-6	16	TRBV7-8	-	CASSRWDTGGNSPLHF	TGTGCCAGCAGCCGGTGGGACACGGGAGGTAATTCACCCCTCCACTTT
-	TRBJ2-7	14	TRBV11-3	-	CASSLAGTTYEQYF	TGTGCCAGCAGCTTAGCGGGAACGACCTACGAGCAGTACTTC
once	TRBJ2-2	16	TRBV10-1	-	CASTYGRGRGTGELFF	TGCGCCAGCACATATGGCAGGGGACGAGGAACCGGGGAGCTGTTTTTT
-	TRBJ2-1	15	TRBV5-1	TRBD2	CASSLEQRGGNEQFF	TGCGCCAGCAGCCTCGAGCAGCGGGGGGGCAATGAGCAGTTCTTC
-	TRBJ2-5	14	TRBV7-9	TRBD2	CASSLSGAGETQYF	TGTGCCAGCAGCTTAAGCGGGGCAGGGGAGACCCAGTACTTC
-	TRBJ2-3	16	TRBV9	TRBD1	CASSVAPGQGSVTQYF	TGTGCCAGCAGCGTCGCCCCGGGACAGGGCAGCGTTACGCAGTATTTT
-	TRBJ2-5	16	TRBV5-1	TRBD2	CASSSGSSGGAGTQYF	TGCGCCAGCAGCAGCGGCTCTAGCGGGGGGGCTGGGACCCAGTACTTC
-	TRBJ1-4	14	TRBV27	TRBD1	CASRPGQRNEKLFF	TGTGCCAGCAGACCGGGACAGCGTAATGAAAAACTGTTTTTT
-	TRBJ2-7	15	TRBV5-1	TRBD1	CASSPPRTGRYEQYF	TGCGCCAGCAGCCCGCCGCGGACAGGTCGCTACGAGCAGTACTTC
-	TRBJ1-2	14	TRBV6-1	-	CASSEGEFIYGYTF	TGTGCCAGCAGTGAAGGCGAGTTCATTTATGGCTACACCTTC
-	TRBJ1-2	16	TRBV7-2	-	CASSPAGAAMWYGYTF	TGTGCCAGCAGCCCCGCCGGGGCGGCAATGTGGTATGGCTACACCTTC
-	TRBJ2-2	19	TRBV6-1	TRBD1	CASSEAEGQATPRAGELFF	TGTGCCAGCAGTGAAGCTGAGGGACAGGCTACGCCCAGGGCCGGGGAGCTGTTTTTT
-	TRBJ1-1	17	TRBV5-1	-	CASSSTGAHTKNTEAFF	TGCGCCAGCAGCTCGACCGGGGCCCACACCAAGAACACTGAAGCTTTCTTT
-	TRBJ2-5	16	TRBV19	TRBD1	CASSISMQGAHETQYF	TGTGCCAGTAGTATTTCTATGCAGGGGGCGCATGAGACCCAGTACTTC
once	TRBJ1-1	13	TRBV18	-	CASSPDLDAEAFF	TGTGCCAGCTCACCGGACCTTGACGCTGAAGCTTTCTTT
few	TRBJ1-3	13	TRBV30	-	CACPLHSGNTIYF	TGTGCCTGTCCCCTACACTCTGGAAACACCATATATTTT
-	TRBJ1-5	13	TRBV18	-	CASSTDKDQPQHF	TGTGCCAGCTCGACGGACAAGGATCAGCCCCAGCATTTT
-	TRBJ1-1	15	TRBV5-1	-	CASSLVSGAGAEAFF	TGCGCCAGCAGCTTGGTTTCGGGGGCGGGTGCTGAAGCTTTCTTT
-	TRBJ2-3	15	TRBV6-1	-	CASSYVGGRPNTQYF	TGTGCCAGCAGCTACGTGGGGGGCCGACCTAATACGCAGTATTTT
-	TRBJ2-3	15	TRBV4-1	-	CASKGAWGGTDTQYF	TGCGCCAGCAAAGGGGCCTGGGGGGGCACAGATACGCAGTATTTT
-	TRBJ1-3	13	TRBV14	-	CASRQSSGNTIYF	TGTGCCAGCAGGCAGAGCTCTGGAAACACCATATATTTT
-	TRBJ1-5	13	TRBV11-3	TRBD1	CASSRQGDQPQHF	TGTGCCAGCAGTAGACAGGGCGATCAGCCCCAGCATTTT
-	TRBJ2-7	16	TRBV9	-	CASSPRELGRAYEQYF	TGTGCCAGCAGCCCCCGCGAGTTAGGGCGAGCCTACGAGCAGTACTTC
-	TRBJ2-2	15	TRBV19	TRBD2	CASSPLAGNTGELFF	TGTGCCAGTAGTCCTCTAGCGGGGAACACCGGGGAGCTGTTTTTT
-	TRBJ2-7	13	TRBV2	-	CASRGGGDYEQYF	TGTGCCAGCAGAGGGGGAGGGGACTACGAGCAGTACTTC
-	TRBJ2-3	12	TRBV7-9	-	CASSPHTDTQYF	TGTGCCAGCAGCCCCCACACAGATACGCAGTATTTT
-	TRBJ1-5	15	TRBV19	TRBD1	CASSRRQGINPPQHF	TGTGCCAGTAGTAGGAGACAGGGGATAAATCCGCCCCAGCATTTT
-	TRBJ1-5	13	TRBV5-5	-	CASSRIGNQPQHF	TGTGCCAGCAGCAGAATAGGCAATCAGCCCCAGCATTTT
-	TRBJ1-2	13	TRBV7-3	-	CASSLGGAYGYTF	TGTGCCAGCAGCCTGGGGGGGGCCTATGGCTACACCTTC
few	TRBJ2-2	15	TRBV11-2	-	CASSAQGKGHGELFF	TGTGCCAGCAGCGCGCAGGGGAAGGGTCACGGGGAGCTGTTTTTT
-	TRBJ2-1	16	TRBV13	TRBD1	CASSAMDRGVDNEQFF	TGTGCCAGCAGCGCGATGGACAGGGGGGTCGACAATGAGCAGTTCTTC
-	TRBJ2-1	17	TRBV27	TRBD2	CASSLHPTSDSYNEQFF	TGTGCCAGCAGTTTACATCCGACTAGCGACTCCTACAATGAGCAGTTCTTC
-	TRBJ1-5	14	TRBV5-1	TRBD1	CASSTGTGMMPQHF	TGCGCCAGCAGCACCGGGACAGGGATGATGCCCCAGCATTTT
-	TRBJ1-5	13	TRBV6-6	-	CAILRLQNQPQHF	TGTGCCATCCTAAGGCTACAGAATCAGCCCCAGCATTTT
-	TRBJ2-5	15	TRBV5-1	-	CASSLDVGPGKTQYF	TGCGCCAGCAGCTTGGATGTGGGGCCTGGGAAGACCCAGTACTTC
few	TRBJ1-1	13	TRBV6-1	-	CASKDTLLTEAFF	TGTGCCAGCAAAGATACATTGCTCACTGAAGCTTTCTTT
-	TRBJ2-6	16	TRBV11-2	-	CASSPRTGAGANVLTF	TGTGCCAGCAGCCCACGCACAGGCGCCGGGGCCAACGTCCTGACTTTC
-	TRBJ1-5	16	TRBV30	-	CAWSVFGAGGNQPQHF	TGTGCCTGGAGTGTATTCGGCGCAGGGGGCAATCAGCCCCAGCATTTT
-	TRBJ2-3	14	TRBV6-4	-	CASSDSSRTDTQYF	TGTGCCAGCAGTGACTCTTCTCGCACAGATACGCAGTATTTT
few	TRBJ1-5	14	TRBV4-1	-	CASSMDISNQPQHF	TGCGCCAGCAGCATGGACATTAGCAATCAGCCCCAGCATTTT
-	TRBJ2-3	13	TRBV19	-	CASMTLTDDTQYF	TGTGCCAGTATGACTCTCACGGACGATACGCAGTATTTT
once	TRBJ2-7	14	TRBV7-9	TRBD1	CASSLGQGGYEQYF	TGTGCCAGCAGCTTAGGACAGGGGGGATACGAGCAGTACTTC
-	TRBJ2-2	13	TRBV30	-	CAWSVDEFGELFF	TGTGCCTGGAGTGTAGACGAGTTCGGGGAGCTGTTTTTT
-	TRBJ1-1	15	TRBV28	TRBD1	CASKRQGMRNTEAFF	TGTGCCAGCAAACGACAGGGCATGAGGAACACTGAAGCTTTCTTT
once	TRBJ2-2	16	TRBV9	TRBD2	CASSVVSGGFTGELFF	TGTGCCAGCAGCGTAGTAAGCGGGGGGTTCACCGGGGAGCTGTTTTTT